This TCR beta chain was profiled in a study of blood T cell repertoires in COVID-19. Using immunoSEQ multiplex PCR, the repertoire was profiled, and TCRdb retains in-frame clones only, with some absent. In the table there are roughly 49,000 clones, roughly 83% of which are singletons. With 4 bases removed from V and 4 bases from J, the gap between germline ends came to 20 bases. The CDR3 extends over 17 amino acids. The V gene's germline CDR1 is SGHRS and CDR2 YFSETQ. The chain recombines TRBV5-1 with TRBJ2-2; D call uncertain. The sequenced sample was peripheral blood. This TCR was sampled from a man aged 45 to 65 with active COVID-19. For the CDR3, the DNA is TGCGCCAGCAGCCCAACCGTCCTACCCCCGGGCACCGGGGAGCTGTTTTTT. Translation: CASSPTVLPPGTGELFF.